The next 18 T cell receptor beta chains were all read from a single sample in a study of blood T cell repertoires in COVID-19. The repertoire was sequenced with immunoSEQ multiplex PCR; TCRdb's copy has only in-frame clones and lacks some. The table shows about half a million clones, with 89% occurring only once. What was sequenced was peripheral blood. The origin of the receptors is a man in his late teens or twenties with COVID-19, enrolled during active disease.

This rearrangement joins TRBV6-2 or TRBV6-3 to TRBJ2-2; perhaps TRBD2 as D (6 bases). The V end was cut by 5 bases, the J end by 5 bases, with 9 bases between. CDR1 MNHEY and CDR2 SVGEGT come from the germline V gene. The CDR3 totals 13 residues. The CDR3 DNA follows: TGTGCCAGCAGTCTTCGGGGGACCGGGGAGCTGTTTTTT. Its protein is CASSLRGTGELFF.

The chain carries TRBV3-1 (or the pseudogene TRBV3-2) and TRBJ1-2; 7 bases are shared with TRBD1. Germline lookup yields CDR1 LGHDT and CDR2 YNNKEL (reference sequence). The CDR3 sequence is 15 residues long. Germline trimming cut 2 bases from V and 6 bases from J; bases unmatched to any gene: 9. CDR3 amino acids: CASSQTGEWKNGYTF. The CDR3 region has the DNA TGTGCCAGCAGCCAAACAGGGGAATGGAAGAATGGCTACACCTTC.

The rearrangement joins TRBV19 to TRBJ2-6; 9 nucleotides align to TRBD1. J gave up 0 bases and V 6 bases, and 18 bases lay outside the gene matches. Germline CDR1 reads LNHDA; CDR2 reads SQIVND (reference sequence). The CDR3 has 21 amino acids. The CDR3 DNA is TGTGCCAGTAGCTCCTACCCCCGAGGACAGGGGTCCTCCTCTGGGGCCAACGTCCTGACTTTC. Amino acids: CASSSYPRGQGSSSGANVLTF. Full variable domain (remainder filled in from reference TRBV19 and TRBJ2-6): DGGITQSPKYLFRKEGQNVTLSCEQNLNHDAMYWYRQDPGQGLRLIYYSQIVNDFQKGDIAEGYSVSREKKESFPLTVTSAQKNPTAFYLCASSSYPRGQGSSSGANVLTFGAGSRLTVL.

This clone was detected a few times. The CDR3 spells CASSPETGNYEQYF. The CDR3 coding sequence is TGTGCCAGCAGCCCAGAGACAGGCAACTACGAGCAGTACTTC. The chain uses TRBV7-8 and TRBJ2-7; tentative D call: TRBD1 (6 bases). Germline assignment: CDR1 SGHVS and CDR2 FQNEAQ. The CDR3 has 14 residues. V dropped 5 bases and J dropped 3 bases, with 14 bases sitting between them.

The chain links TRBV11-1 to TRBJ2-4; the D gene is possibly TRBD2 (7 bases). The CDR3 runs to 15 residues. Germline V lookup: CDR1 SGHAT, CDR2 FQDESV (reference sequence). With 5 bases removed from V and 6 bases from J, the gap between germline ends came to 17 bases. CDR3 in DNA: TGTGCCAGCAGCCCCGAGGGGGGGCGCGGAAACATTCAGTACTTC. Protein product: CASSPEGGRGNIQYF.

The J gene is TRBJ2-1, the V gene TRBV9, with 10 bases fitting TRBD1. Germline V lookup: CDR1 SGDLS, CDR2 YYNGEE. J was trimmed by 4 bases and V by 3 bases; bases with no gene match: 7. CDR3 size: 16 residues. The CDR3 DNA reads TGTGCCAGCAGCGACCGCCGGGACAGGGGTTACAATGAGCAGTTCTTC. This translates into CASSDRRDRGYNEQFF.

The CDR3 reads CAIGGIQGVGSTSEQYF. CDR3 DNA sequence: TGTGCCATCGGCGGGATACAGGGGGTCGGGTCAACTAGCGAGCAGTACTTC. The chain joins TRBV21-1 to TRBJ2-7; TRBD1 is the table's D call and was not checked against the DNA. TRBV21-1 is an annotated pseudogene. The CDR3 is 17 residues long.

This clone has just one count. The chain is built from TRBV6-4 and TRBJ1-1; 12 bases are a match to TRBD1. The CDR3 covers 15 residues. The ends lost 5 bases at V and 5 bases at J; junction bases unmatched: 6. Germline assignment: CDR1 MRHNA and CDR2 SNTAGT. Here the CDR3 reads CASSSRDRGQTEAFF. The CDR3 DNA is TGTGCCAGCAGTTCGAGGGACAGGGGGCAAACTGAAGCTTTCTTT.

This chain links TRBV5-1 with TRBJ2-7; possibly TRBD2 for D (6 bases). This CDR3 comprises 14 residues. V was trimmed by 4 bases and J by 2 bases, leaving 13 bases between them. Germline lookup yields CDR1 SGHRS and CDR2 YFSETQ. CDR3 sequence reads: CASSLWDFTYEQYF. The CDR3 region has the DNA TGCGCCAGCAGCCTATGGGACTTTACCTACGAGCAGTACTTC.

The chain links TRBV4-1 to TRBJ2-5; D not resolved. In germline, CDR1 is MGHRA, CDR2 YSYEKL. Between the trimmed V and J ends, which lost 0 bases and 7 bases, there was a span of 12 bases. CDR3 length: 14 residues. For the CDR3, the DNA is TGCGCCAGCAGCCAAGATGGTAACCGAGGGACCCAGTACTTC. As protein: CASSQDGNRGTQYF.

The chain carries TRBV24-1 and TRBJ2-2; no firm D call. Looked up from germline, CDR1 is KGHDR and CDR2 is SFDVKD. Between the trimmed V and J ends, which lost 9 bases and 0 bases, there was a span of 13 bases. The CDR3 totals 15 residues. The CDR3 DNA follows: TGTGCCACCCAACCAGGATCGGCGAACACCGGGGAGCTGTTTTTT. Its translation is CATQPGSANTGELFF.

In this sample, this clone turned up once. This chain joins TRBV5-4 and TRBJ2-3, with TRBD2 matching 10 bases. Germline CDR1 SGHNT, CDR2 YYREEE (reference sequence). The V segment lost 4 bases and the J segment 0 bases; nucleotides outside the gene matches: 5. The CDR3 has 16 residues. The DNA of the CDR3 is TGTGCCAGCAGCCCCTCACTAGCGGGGAGCACAGATACGCAGTATTTT. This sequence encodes CASSPSLAGSTDTQYF. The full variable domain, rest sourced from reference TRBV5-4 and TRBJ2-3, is ETGVTQSPTHLIKTRGQQVTLRCSSQSGHNTVSWYQQALGQGPQFIFQYYREEENGRGNFPPRFSGLQFPNYSSELNVNALELDDSALYLCASSPSLAGSTDTQYFGPGTRLTVL.

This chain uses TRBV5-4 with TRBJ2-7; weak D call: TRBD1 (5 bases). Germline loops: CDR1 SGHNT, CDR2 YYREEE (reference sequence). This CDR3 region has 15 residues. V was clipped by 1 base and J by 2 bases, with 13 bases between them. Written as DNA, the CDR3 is TGTGCCAGCAGCTTGATTCAGGACAAAACCTACGAGCAGTACTTC. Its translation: CASSLIQDKTYEQYF.

The CDR3 here is CASSFVGQYNEQFF. Here the CDR3 DNA reads TGTGCCAGCAGTTTTGTTGGACAGTACAATGAGCAGTTCTTC. The V call is TRBV27, the J call TRBJ2-1, with TRBD1 as a possible D gene (6 bases). Germline CDR1 and CDR2: MNHEY and SMNVEV (reference sequence). The CDR3 has 14 residues. V lost 3 bases to trimming and J lost 4 bases, with 10 bases between them.

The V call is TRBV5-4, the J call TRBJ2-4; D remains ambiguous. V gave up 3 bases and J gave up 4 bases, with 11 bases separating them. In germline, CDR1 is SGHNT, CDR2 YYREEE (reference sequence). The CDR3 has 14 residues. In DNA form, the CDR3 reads TGTGCCAGCAGCTATCACGATACAAAAAACATTCAGTACTTC. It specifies CASSYHDTKNIQYF.

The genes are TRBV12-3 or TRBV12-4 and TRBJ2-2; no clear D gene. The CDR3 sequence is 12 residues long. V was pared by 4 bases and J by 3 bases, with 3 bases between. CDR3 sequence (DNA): TGTGCCAGCAGTTCGGACACCGGGGAGCTGTTTTTT. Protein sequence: CASSSDTGELFF.

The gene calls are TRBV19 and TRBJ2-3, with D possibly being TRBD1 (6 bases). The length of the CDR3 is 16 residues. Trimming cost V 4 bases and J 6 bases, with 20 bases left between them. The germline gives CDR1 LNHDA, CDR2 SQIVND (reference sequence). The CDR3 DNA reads TGTGCCAGTAGTAGTCAAGGAGCAGGGGCGCGTGATACGCAGTATTTT. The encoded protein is CASSSQGAGARDTQYF.

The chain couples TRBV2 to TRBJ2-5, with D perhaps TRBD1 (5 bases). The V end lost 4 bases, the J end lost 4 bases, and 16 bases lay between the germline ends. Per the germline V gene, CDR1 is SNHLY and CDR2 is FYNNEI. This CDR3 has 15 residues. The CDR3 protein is CASSVGRVGSETQYF. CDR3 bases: TGTGCCAGCAGTGTGGGCAGGGTGGGCTCAGAGACCCAGTACTTC.